These 18 T cell receptor beta chains were all obtained from the same sample, sequenced in a study of blood T cell repertoires in COVID-19. TCRdb's copy holds only in-frame clones and misses some; the assay was immunoSEQ multiplex PCR. The sample lists about 17,000 clones, approximately 93% occurring once. The sample was peripheral blood. All receptors come from a human donor in a cohort sampled during active COVID-19.

The chain has TRBV29-1 and TRBJ2-2, with TRBD2 matching 12 bases. Germline-derived CDR1 and CDR2 are SQVTM and ANQGSEA. Trimming cost V 5 bases and J 4 bases; bases outside gene matches: 14. This CDR3 is 18 amino acids long. The CDR3 protein is CSVLAGGLGVMGTGELFF. The CDR3 region has the DNA TGCAGCGTTCTAGCGGGAGGGCTGGGAGTGATGGGCACCGGGGAGCTGTTTTTT.

V is TRBV10-3 and J is TRBJ2-7, with TRBD1 matching 10 bases. The CDR3 runs to 16 residues. Germline assignment: CDR1 ENHRY and CDR2 SYGVKD. The V segment lost 4 bases and the J segment 2 bases; nucleotides outside the gene matches: 8. CDR3: CAISALGQGLPYEQYF. Here the CDR3 DNA reads TGTGCCATCAGTGCTTTGGGACAGGGGCTCCCCTACGAGCAGTACTTC.

This chain links TRBV6-5 with TRBJ2-3, with TRBD2 matching 11 bases. The CDR3 runs to 16 residues. Trimming removed 3 bases from V and 4 bases from J; junction bases left unmatched: 6. The germline CDR1 and CDR2 sequences are MNHEY and SVGAGI. CDR3 amino acids: CASSYRSGRASDTQYF. The CDR3 DNA reads TGTGCCAGCAGTTATCGTAGCGGGAGGGCCTCAGATACGCAGTATTTT.

The chain links TRBV3-1 (or the pseudogene TRBV3-2) to TRBJ2-1; TRBD2 is a possible D gene (5 bases). The V end lost 2 bases, the J end lost 6 bases, and 20 bases lay between the germline ends. This CDR3 has 17 residues. The V gene's germline CDR1 is LGHDT and CDR2 YNNKEL (reference sequence). In DNA, the CDR3 is TGTGCCAGCAGCCAACCCCCGGTGAAAGCGGAATTCAATGAGCAGTTCTTC. Protein product: CASSQPPVKAEFNEQFF.

The rearrangement joins TRBV24-1 to TRBJ2-1; TRBD2 aligns across 10 bases. Germline V CDR1 and CDR2: KGHDR, SFDVKD. CDR3 length equals 16 residues. Unmatched junction bases numbered 12, after V lost 6 bases and J lost 8 bases. The CDR3 region has the DNA TGTGCCACCAGTAAGCGGGAGGGCATTGGGAAGGATGAGCAGTTCTTC. Protein: CATSKREGIGKDEQFF.

This chain joins TRBV6-6 and TRBJ1-4, with TRBD1 matching over 7 bases. The CDR3 extends over 15 amino acids. V dropped 4 bases and J dropped 6; count of bases not matched to a gene: 8. The germline gives CDR1 MNHNY, CDR2 SVGAGI (reference sequence). Here the CDR3 reads CASSSQGWSDEKLFF. In DNA, the CDR3 is TGTGCCAGCAGTTCACAGGGGTGGTCGGATGAAAAACTGTTTTTT.

The genes are TRBV12-3 or TRBV12-4 and TRBJ1-3, with D unresolved. This CDR3 has 12 residues. V lost 5 bases to trimming and J lost 1 base, with 3 bases between them. CDR3 loop: CASSISGNTIYF. The CDR3 DNA reads TGTGCCAGCAGTATATCTGGAAACACCATATATTTT.

V gene TRBV10-2 combines with J gene TRBJ2-2; 7 bases are a match to TRBD2. With 5 bases clipped from V and 3 bases from J, the junction kept 3 bases outside the gene matches. CDR1 and CDR2 (germline): WSHSY, SAAADI. This CDR3 is built from 14 residues. The CDR3 bases are TGCGCCAGCAGTAGCGGGGTGTACACCGGGGAGCTGTTTTTT. It specifies CASSSGVYTGELFF.

V is TRBV9 and J is TRBJ2-1; TRBD2 agrees at 7 bases. Germline assignment: CDR1 SGDLS and CDR2 YYNGEE. There are 16 residues in the CDR3. The V and J ends lost 4 bases and 6 bases, in that order; junction bases with no gene match: 13. As DNA, the CDR3 is TGTGCCAGCAGCCAGAGGGAGGGTACCCCCTCCAATGAGCAGTTCTTC. Translation: CASSQREGTPSNEQFF.

J is TRBJ2-1 and V is TRBV7-9; 7 bases fit TRBD1. Germline V gene data show CDR1 as SEHNR and CDR2 as FQNEAQ (reference sequence). J lost 2 bases, V lost 8 bases, and 3 bases had no gene match. The CDR3 has 13 residues. CDR3 DNA sequence: TGTGCCAGCGGGGACAGCGCCTACAATGAGCAGTTCTTC. Its protein is CASGDSAYNEQFF.

The V gene is TRBV30, the J gene TRBJ1-6; maybe TRBD1 (6 bases). Trimming left V 3 bases short and J 3 bases short, with 15 bases between. CDR3 size: 16 residues. Germline V gives CDR1 GTSNPN, CDR2 SVGIG (reference sequence). CDR3 DNA: TGTGCCTGGAGGGGGGCAGGGGCCTTCTATAATTCACCCCTCCACTTT. It yields the protein CAWRGAGAFYNSPLHF.

This chain uses TRBV27 with TRBJ2-7; D is possibly TRBD1 (5 bases). Germline V gene data show CDR1 as MNHEY and CDR2 as SMNVEV (reference sequence). Trimming took 4 bases from V and 6 from J, leaving 10 bases between them. This CDR3 has 12 residues. CDR3 protein: CASSSRASEQYF. In DNA, the CDR3 is TGTGCCAGCAGTTCCAGGGCCTCCGAGCAGTACTTC.

The chain couples TRBV7-7 to TRBJ2-1, with 14 bases identical to TRBD2. The trim removed 5 bases at V and 3 bases at J, leaving 9 bases unmatched. The CDR3 extends over 18 amino acids. Germline CDR1 and CDR2: SSHAT and FNYEAQ (reference sequence). CDR3 sequence reads: CASSQGLAGVKNYNEQFF. The CDR3 region has the DNA TGTGCCAGCAGCCAGGGACTAGCGGGAGTTAAGAACTACAATGAGCAGTTCTTC.

This chain joins TRBV4-3 and TRBJ2-2, with 9 bases fitting TRBD2. The CDR3 length is 17 residues. The trim removed 4 bases at V and 2 bases at J, leaving 8 bases unmatched. Germline V gives CDR1 LGHNA, CDR2 YSLEER. The CDR3 region has the DNA TGCGCCAGCAGCCCATCCACTAGCGGGTTTAACACCGGGGAGCTGTTTTTT. This sequence encodes CASSPSTSGFNTGELFF.

This clone was counted once. The chain recombines TRBV9 with TRBJ2-7, with D possibly matching TRBD2 (5 bases). CDR1 is SGDLS, CDR2 YYNGEE, per germline. V lost 0 bases and J 3 bases, leaving 7 bases between the germline ends. The CDR3 spans 13 residues. The CDR3 DNA reads TGTGCCAGCAGCGTAGAGGCGGGCTACGAGCAGTACTTC. It translates to CASSVEAGYEQYF.

The genes are TRBV29-1 and TRBJ2-3, with 14 bases lining up with TRBD2. In germline, CDR1 is SQVTM, CDR2 ANQGSEA. The V segment lost 6 bases and the J segment 8 bases; nucleotides outside the gene matches: 7. CDR3 length: 14 residues. CDR3: CSVPTSGGAGTQYF. CDR3 sequence (DNA): TGCAGCGTACCGACTAGCGGGGGGGCGGGTACGCAGTATTTT.

The chain has TRBV5-8 and TRBJ2-7; 8 bases align to TRBD1. The J segment lost 3 bases and the V segment lost 4 bases, leaving 12 bases of the junction unmatched. The CDR3 sequence is 16 residues long. Looked up from germline, CDR1 is SGHTS and CDR2 is YDEGEE. For the CDR3, the DNA is TGTGCCAGCAGCCCTCTGACAGGGGCTCCGAACTACGAGCAGTACTTC. Translated, it gives CASSPLTGAPNYEQYF.

The rearrangement links TRBV28 to TRBJ2-1; 8 bases are a match to TRBD2. The CDR3 runs to 15 residues. CDR1 is MDHEN and CDR2 is SYDVKM in the germline V gene. J was trimmed by 7 bases and V by 3 bases; bases with no gene match: 8. CDR3 sequence: CASSLLAGTPNEQFF. CDR3 DNA: TGTGCCAGCAGTTTGTTAGCGGGAACGCCTAATGAGCAGTTCTTC.